The rows below give T cell receptor beta chains drawn from one sample of a study of T cell clones after liver transplantation. Assay used: immunoSEQ multiplex PCR; TCRdb lists only in-frame clones, some missing. Among under 12,000 clones listed, around 71% were seen once. The sample was CD4+ T cells from blood, taken nearly 33 months after liver transplant. These receptor sequences come from a human patient who received a liver transplant. Some T cells may be transferred from the graft donor. CDR3s include the opening cysteine and the closing phenylalanine or tryptophan. Each record gives: clone size, V gene, D gene, J gene, CDR3 protein, CDR3 DNA. The D gene is left open where the match is weak. Part of the rows lack a size; the others show once, few, many or a class for expanded clones.

>once|TRBV9|.|TRBJ2-2
CATGRTSYTGELFF
TGTGCCACCGGACGCACGTCATACACCGGGGAGCTGTTTTTT
>.|TRBV6-6|.|TRBJ1-5
CASSYSTGGGQPQHF
TGTGCCAGCAGTTACTCGACTGGAGGAGGTCAGCCCCAGCATTTT
>few|TRBV6-5|.|TRBJ2-1
CASSYSGSEQFF
TGTGCCAGCAGTTACTCTGGGTCTGAGCAGTTCTTC
>.|TRBV7-8|.|TRBJ2-3
CASERGLSTDTQYF
TGTGCCAGCGAAAGGGGACTCAGCACAGATACGCAGTATTTT
>.|TRBV30|.|TRBJ2-1
CAWSVTLTYNEQFF
TGTGCCTGGAGTGTAACACTTACCTACAATGAGCAGTTCTTC
>.|TRBV19|TRBD1|TRBJ1-4
CASSPDRGRGKLFF
TGTGCCAGTAGTCCAGACAGGGGGCGGGGAAAACTGTTTTTT
>.|TRBV9|TRBD2|TRBJ2-3
CASSVASSGGERYF
TGTGCCAGCAGCGTAGCGTCTAGCGGGGGGGAGCGGTATTTT
>medium-sized|TRBV19|.|TRBJ1-1
CASEGAEAFF
TGTGCTAGTGAGGGCGCTGAAGCTTTCTTT
>once|TRBV2|TRBD1|TRBJ2-1
CASSEEEPGQGFGEQFF
TGTGCCAGCAGTGAAGAAGAGCCCGGACAGGGGTTCGGTGAGCAGTTCTTC
>few|TRBV6-1|TRBD2|TRBJ2-2
CASSELAGGTGELFF
TGTGCCAGCAGTGAACTAGCGGGGGGAACCGGGGAGCTGTTTTTT
>.|TRBV28|TRBD1|TRBJ1-6
CASSNNRGMRSPLHF
TGTGCCAGCAGTAACAACAGGGGAATGCGGTCACCCCTCCACTTT
>.|TRBV19|TRBD1|TRBJ1-2
CASSIYEPGQGTFLYTF
TGTGCCAGTAGTATCTACGAACCGGGACAGGGGACGTTCCTCTACACCTTC
>.|TRBV29-1|.|TRBJ2-4
CSVEDPTGNLNIQYF
TGCAGCGTTGAAGATCCCACAGGGAATCTGAACATTCAGTACTTC
>once|TRBV4-1|.|TRBJ1-1
CASSQGGAGTEAFF
TGCGCCAGCAGCCAAGGGGGGGCAGGGACTGAAGCTTTCTTT
>.|TRBV4-1|TRBD2|TRBJ2-1
CASSQEASGGVGEQFF
TGCGCCAGCAGCCAAGAGGCTAGCGGGGGAGTCGGTGAGCAGTTCTTC
>once|TRBV9|TRBD1|TRBJ1-3
CASSSRTGAEGNTIYF
TGTGCCAGCAGCTCACGAACAGGGGCAGAAGGAAACACCATATATTTT
>once|TRBV27|TRBD1|TRBJ1-1
CASSLYRGQVEAFF
TGTGCCAGCAGTTTATACAGGGGGCAGGTTGAAGCTTTCTTT
>.|TRBV5-1|.|TRBJ2-7
CASSFRQNYEQYF
TGCGCCAGCAGCTTCAGACAGAACTACGAGCAGTACTTC
>.|TRBV5-6|TRBD2|TRBJ2-3
CASSLIGLAGAGDTQYF
TGTGCCAGCAGCTTGATAGGACTAGCGGGAGCAGGAGATACGCAGTATTTT
>.|TRBV6-5|.|TRBJ2-7
CASRQELQGSYEQYF
TGTGCCAGCAGACAAGAGTTACAGGGCTCCTACGAGCAGTACTTC
>.|TRBV19|TRBD2|TRBJ2-1
CASSRTSGSYNEQFF
TGTGCCAGTAGTCGGACTAGCGGGAGTTACAATGAGCAGTTCTTC
>.|TRBV28|.|TRBJ2-2
CASRLLGQSGELFF
TGTGCCAGCAGATTGCTTGGGCAGAGCGGGGAGCTGTTTTTT
>.|TRBV7-9|.|TRBJ1-5
CASSLESWGGGPQHF
TGTGCCAGCAGCTTAGAGTCATGGGGCGGGGGGCCCCAGCATTTT
>.|TRBV27|.|TRBJ1-1
CASSSQTYPSMNTEAFF
TGTGCCAGCAGTTCGCAGACATACCCTAGCATGAACACTGAAGCTTTCTTT
>.|TRBV19|.|TRBJ2-2
CASRLGAGELFF
TGTGCCAGTAGGCTCGGCGCCGGGGAGCTGTTTTTT
>.|TRBV19|.|TRBJ1-5
CASSQGSSYQPQHF
TGTGCCAGTAGCCAGGGGAGTAGCTATCAGCCCCAGCATTTT
>.|TRBV11-2|TRBD1|TRBJ1-1
CASSLEQGFRPNTEAFF
TGTGCCAGCAGCTTAGAACAGGGGTTTCGTCCTAACACTGAAGCTTTCTTT
>.|TRBV7-8|.|TRBJ2-5
CASSSAGLETQYF
TGTGCCAGCAGCTCCGCGGGGTTGGAGACCCAGTACTTC
>.|TRBV4-1|.|TRBJ2-2
CASSHSQNTGELFF
TGCGCCAGCAGCCATTCCCAGAACACCGGGGAGCTGTTTTTT
>.|TRBV5-6|TRBD2|TRBJ2-5
CASSLGLAGGQETQYF
TGTGCCAGCAGCCTAGGACTAGCGGGAGGTCAAGAGACCCAGTACTTC
>.|TRBV11-2|.|TRBJ2-3
CASSLLGLYTDTQYF
TGTGCCAGCAGCTTGCTTGGCCTGTACACAGATACGCAGTATTTT
>.|TRBV13|.|TRBJ2-2
CASSSPWVLTGELFF
TGTGCCAGCAGCTCCCCCTGGGTTCTCACCGGGGAGCTGTTTTTT
>.|TRBV28|.|TRBJ2-2
CASSLRDTNTGELFF
TGTGCCAGCAGTTTACGGGATACGAACACCGGGGAGCTGTTTTTT
>.|TRBV4-1|.|TRBJ1-4
CASSQEGTGEKLFF
TGCGCCAGCAGCCAAGAGGGTACTGGAGAAAAACTGTTTTTT
>.|TRBV29-1|.|TRBJ1-2
CSVDLGRPNYGYTF
TGCAGCGTTGATCTAGGCAGACCAAACTATGGCTACACCTTC
>.|TRBV19|TRBD2|TRBJ2-1
CASSIGDGRELYNEQFF
TGTGCCAGTAGTATAGGAGACGGGAGGGAATTGTACAATGAGCAGTTCTTC
>.|TRBV5-1|.|TRBJ1-1
CASSLTPGNTEAFF
TGCGCCAGCAGCTTAACACCGGGGAACACTGAAGCTTTCTTT
>.|TRBV15|.|TRBJ1-2
CATSSGRGSYGYTF
TGTGCCACCAGCAGTGGTCGGGGAAGCTATGGCTACACCTTC
>.|TRBV27|.|TRBJ1-6
CASSLSAASSYNSPLHF
TGTGCCAGCAGTTTATCTGCAGCGAGCTCCTATAATTCACCCCTCCACTTT
>medium-sized|TRBV6-4|.|TRBJ2-2
CASTDTLNTGELFF
TGTGCCAGCACGGACACCCTGAACACCGGGGAGCTGTTTTTT
>once|TRBV5-4|TRBD2|TRBJ2-5
CASSLASGGGTQYF
TGTGCCAGCAGCTTGGCTAGCGGGGGGGGGACCCAGTACTTC
>.|TRBV5-6|.|TRBJ2-5
CASSLTGPRQEEETQYF
TGTGCCAGCAGCCTCACCGGGCCGAGACAAGAGGAAGAGACCCAGTACTTC
>.|TRBV6-1|.|TRBJ1-5
CASREQDLGNQPQHF
TGTGCCAGCAGAGAACAGGATCTGGGAAATCAGCCCCAGCATTTT